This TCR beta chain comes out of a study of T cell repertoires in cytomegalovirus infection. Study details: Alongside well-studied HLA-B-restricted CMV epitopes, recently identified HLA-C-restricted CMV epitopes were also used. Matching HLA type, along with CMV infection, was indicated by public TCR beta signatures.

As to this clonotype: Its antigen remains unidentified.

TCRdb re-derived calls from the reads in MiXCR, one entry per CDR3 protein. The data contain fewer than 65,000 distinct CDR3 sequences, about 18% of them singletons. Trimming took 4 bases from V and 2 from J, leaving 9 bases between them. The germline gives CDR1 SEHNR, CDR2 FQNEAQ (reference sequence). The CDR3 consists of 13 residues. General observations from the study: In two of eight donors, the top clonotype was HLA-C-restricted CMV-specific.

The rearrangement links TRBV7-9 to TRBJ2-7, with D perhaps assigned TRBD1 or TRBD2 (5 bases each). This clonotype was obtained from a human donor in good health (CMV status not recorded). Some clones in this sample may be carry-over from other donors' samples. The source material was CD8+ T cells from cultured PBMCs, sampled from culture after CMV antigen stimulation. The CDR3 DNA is TGTGCCAGCAGCTCGGGACGGACCTACGAGCAGTACTTC. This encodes CASSSGRTYEQYF.